Below are 23 T cell receptor beta chains sequenced from a single sample in a study of blood T cell dynamics during melanoma immunotherapy. TCRdb keeps only in-frame clones here, not all; method: immunoSEQ multiplex PCR. The profile shows about 4,200 clones, 90% to 98% of them singletons. The time point is: pre-treatment baseline. Source: effector memory CD8+ T cells from blood, taken from a patient treated with checkpoint blockade. The receptors come from a human donor with melanoma.

DNA for the CDR3: TGTGCCAGCAGGGAGACAGGGGGACACGAGCAGTACTTC. Protein product: CASRETGGHEQYF. This chain connects TRBV5-8 to TRBJ2-7, with 9 bases identical to TRBD1. J was trimmed by 5 bases and V by 5 bases; bases with no gene match: 5. The germline CDR1 and CDR2 sequences are SGHTS and YDEGEE. The CDR3 spans 13 residues.

V is TRBV7-2 and J is TRBJ2-3, with D tentatively TRBD1 or TRBD2 (6 bases each). Trimming removed 5 bases from V and 6 bases from J, with 15 bases in between. Germline loops: CDR1 SGHTA, CDR2 FQGNSA. The CDR3 length is 14 residues. CDR3 sequence: CASSPRGGWDTQYF. DNA for the CDR3: TGTGCCAGCAGCCCCCGAGGGGGGTGGGATACGCAGTATTTT.

V usage is TRBV5-4 and J usage is TRBJ2-3, with 9 bases lining up with TRBD2. This CDR3 region has 18 residues. V gave up 0 bases and J gave up 3 bases; unmatched junction bases: 11. Germline V CDR1 and CDR2: SGHNT, YYREEE (reference sequence). CDR3 nucleotide sequence: TGTGCCAGCAGCTTGGGGGGGCTAGCGGGGAGTGAGACAGATACGCAGTATTTT. Protein product: CASSLGGLAGSETDTQYF.

The V gene is TRBV27, the J gene TRBJ2-3; tentatively, D is TRBD2 (6 bases). The CDR3 is 14 amino acids. The V end was cut by 4 bases, the J end by 2 bases, with 10 bases between. Germline V CDR1 and CDR2: MNHEY, SMNVEV (reference sequence). The CDR3 sequence is CASSSGTYTDTQYF. In DNA form, the CDR3 reads TGTGCCAGCAGTTCTGGGACTTACACAGATACGCAGTATTTT.

The chain couples TRBV6-1 to TRBJ2-7; 7 bases match TRBD2. The CDR3 length is 15 residues. Germline CDR1 is MNHNS and CDR2 is SASEGT. J was trimmed by 0 bases and V by 3 bases; bases with no gene match: 5. Written as DNA, the CDR3 is TGTGCCAGCAGTGAGGAGCGGGGCTACTCCTACGAGCAGTACTTC. It specifies CASSEERGYSYEQYF.

V is TRBV7-7 and J is TRBJ2-7; D ambiguous. Trimming pared 0 bases from V and 1 base from J, leaving 4 bases between. The CDR3 is made up of 13 amino acids. CDR1 is SSHAT, CDR2 FNYEAQ, per germline (reference sequence). In DNA, the CDR3 is TGTGCCAGCAGCTTAGCAGAATCCTACGAGCAGTACTTC. It specifies CASSLAESYEQYF.

V and J are TRBV6-1 and TRBJ2-1; D gene unclear. CDR1 and CDR2 from the germline V gene are MNHNS and SASEGT. This CDR3 is built from 17 residues. The V gene lost 0 bases and the J gene lost 8 bases, with 20 bases spanning the gap. The CDR3 sequence is CASSEALRLESRHEQFF. The CDR3 region has the DNA TGTGCCAGCAGTGAAGCGCTTCGACTGGAGAGTAGGCATGAGCAGTTCTTC.

The genes are TRBV5-4 and TRBJ1-4; 10 nucleotides line up with TRBD1. Germline V gene sequence: CDR1 SGHNT, CDR2 YYREEE (reference sequence). Trimming at V came to 3 bases and at J to 8 bases, leaving 7 bases not matched to a gene. CDR3 size: 15 residues. CDR3 sequence (DNA): TGTGCCAGCAGCTATACCGGGACAGGGGACGAAAAACTGTTTTTT. Protein sequence: CASSYTGTGDEKLFF.

The chain combines TRBV7-8 with TRBJ2-3, with 8 positions matching TRBD2. There are 16 residues in the CDR3. In germline, CDR1 is SGHVS, CDR2 FQNEAQ. Trimming cost V 2 bases and J 5 bases; bases outside gene matches: 9. Here the CDR3 DNA reads TGTGCCAGCAGCTTACGGGTCGCCGGGAGGGGAGATACGCAGTATTTT. This translates into CASSLRVAGRGDTQYF.

This chain links TRBV27 with TRBJ2-5; no firm D call. Germline V gene lookup returns CDR1 MNHEY and CDR2 SMNVEV (reference sequence). Trimming removed 6 bases from V and 2 bases from J, with 10 bases in between. The CDR3 totals 13 residues. The CDR3 nucleotides are TGTGCCAGCAGCCGGGCAATTCAAGAGACCCAGTACTTC. Its protein product is CASSRAIQETQYF.

The rearrangement joins TRBV19 to TRBJ2-2; D ambiguous. The CDR3 contains 16 residues. Between the trimmed V and J ends, which lost 3 bases and 1 base, there was a span of 12 bases. Germline values: CDR1 LNHDA, CDR2 SQIVND (reference sequence). The CDR3 loop is CASSIEGRRNTGELFF. In nucleotides, the CDR3 is TGTGCCAGTAGTATTGAAGGACGCAGGAACACCGGGGAGCTGTTTTTT.

The chain carries TRBV2 and TRBJ2-2, with D perhaps matching TRBD2 (6 bases). The CDR3 contains 13 residues. Deletions cut 3 bases from V and 5 bases from J, with 7 bases between. CDR1 is SNHLY and CDR2 is FYNNEI in the germline V gene. CDR3 DNA: TGTGCCAGCAGTGAGCGGGGTACCGGGGAGCTGTTTTTT. It is translated as CASSERGTGELFF.

The chain has TRBV23-1 and TRBJ2-4; 11 nucleotides line up with TRBD1. TRBV23-1 is labeled an ORF, and its function is uncertain. J lost 0 bases, V lost 0 bases, and 7 bases had no gene match. The CDR3 length is 19 residues. The CDR3 sequence is CASSQSRTGGVRAKNIQYF. The DNA for the CDR3 is TGCGCCAGCAGTCAATCGCGGACAGGGGGCGTCCGAGCCAAAAACATTCAGTACTTC.

The chain joins TRBV4-1 to TRBJ2-5; D may be TRBD1 (6 bases). This CDR3 contains 16 residues. Germline V gene lookup returns CDR1 MGHRA and CDR2 YSYEKL. Trimming pared 0 bases from V and 0 bases from J, leaving 11 bases between. CDR3 amino acids: CASSQEGTGYQETQYF. The CDR3 DNA is TGCGCCAGCAGCCAAGAAGGTACAGGGTACCAAGAGACCCAGTACTTC.

The chain employs TRBV9 and TRBJ2-5; TRBD2 aligns across 12 bases. The J call may be incorrect, as the DNA end agrees better with TRBJ2-7. This CDR3 region has 14 residues. From germline, CDR1 is SGDLS and CDR2 YYNGEE. CDR3 in amino acids: CASSEGLAGYEQYF. CDR3 coding DNA: TGTGCCAGCAGCGAGGGACTAGCGGGCTACGAGCAGTACTTC.

This clone was detected once. The CDR3 here is CASRIAGDFQETQYF. For the CDR3, the DNA is TGTGCCAGCCGGATAGCGGGAGACTTCCAAGAGACCCAGTACTTC. The chain uses TRBV28 and TRBJ2-5; 9 bases agree with TRBD2. Looked up from germline, CDR1 is MDHEN and CDR2 is SYDVKM. J lost 1 base, V lost 8 bases, and 8 bases had no gene match. The CDR3 covers 15 residues.

The rearrangement links TRBV7-2 to TRBJ2-3; 16 nucleotides match TRBD2. Germline CDR1 SGHTA, CDR2 FQGNSA. Trimming removed 5 bases from V and 4 bases from J; junction bases left unmatched: 3. This CDR3 spans 16 amino acids. In nucleotides, the CDR3 is TGTGCCAGCAGCCAGGGACTAGCGGGAGGGGCAGATACGCAGTATTTT. Its translation: CASSQGLAGGADTQYF.

The chain links TRBV2 to TRBJ2-7, with 12 bases fitting TRBD2. The V gene's germline CDR1 is SNHLY and CDR2 FYNNEI. V was pared by 8 bases and J by 3 bases, with 17 bases of the junction left unmatched. CDR3 length: 18 residues. The CDR3 spells CASGQGNLLAGGLYEQYF. CDR3 nucleotide sequence: TGTGCCAGCGGCCAGGGTAACCTTCTAGCGGGAGGGCTCTACGAGCAGTACTTC.

This clone was seen once. The chain links TRBV5-1 to TRBJ1-3; D uncertain. CDR3 length equals 15 residues. The germline V gene has CDR1 SGHRS and CDR2 YFSETQ. Trimming left V 0 bases short and J 0 bases short, with 7 bases between. The CDR3 coding sequence is TGCGCCAGCAGCTTGGCGGCAGGCTCTGGAAACACCATATATTTT. It codes for CASSLAAGSGNTIYF. Supplemented by reference TRBV5-1 and TRBJ1-3, the full variable domain reads KAGVTQTPRYLIKTRGQQVTLSCSPISGHRSVSWYQQTPGQGLQFLFEYFSETQRNKGNFPGRFSGRQFSNSRSEMNVSTLELGDSALYLCASSLAAGSGNTIYFGEGSWLTVV.

As DNA, the CDR3 is TGTGCCAGCACGTACGACAGAAGCTCCTACGAGCAGTACTTC. Encoded protein: CASTYDRSSYEQYF. The V call is TRBV5-4, the J call TRBJ2-7; weak D call: TRBD1 (5 bases). V lost 6 bases and J lost 0, with 13 bases in between. The germline CDR1 and CDR2 sequences are SGHNT and YYREEE (reference sequence). CDR3 length: 14 amino acids.

This chain joins TRBV28 and TRBJ2-1; 7 nucleotides align to TRBD2. CDR1 MDHEN and CDR2 SYDVKM come from the germline V gene. Trimming removed 1 base from V and 4 bases from J; junction bases left unmatched: 7. The CDR3 loop spans 16 amino acids. The DNA for the CDR3 is TGTGCCAGCAGTTTATTTGCGGGGACTACTTACAATGAGCAGTTCTTC. Protein sequence: CASSLFAGTTYNEQFF. The entire variable domain, with the rest obtained from reference TRBV28 and TRBJ2-1, is as follows: DVKVTQSSRYLVKRTGEKVFLECVQDMDHENMFWYRQDPGLGLRLIYFSYDVKMKEKGDIPEGYSVSREKKERFSLILESASTNQTSMYLCASSLFAGTTYNEQFFGPGTRLTVL.

This sequence joins TRBV15 and TRBJ2-5, with D possibly matching TRBD2 (6 bases). The CDR3 extends over 14 amino acids. V was clipped by 1 base and J by 5 bases, with 11 bases between them. CDR1 is LNHNV, CDR2 YYDKDF, per germline (reference sequence). Written as DNA, the CDR3 is TGTGCCACCAGCAGAGGTTTAGGGAGGGAGACCCAGTACTTC. This translates into CATSRGLGRETQYF.

The chain joins TRBV2 to TRBJ1-5; TRBD1 might be the D (5 bases). The CDR3 has 13 residues. The germline V gene has CDR1 SNHLY and CDR2 FYNNEI. The germline V and J ends were trimmed by 6 bases and 1 base, with 7 bases remaining between them. CDR3 bases: TGTGCCAGCAGGGGGGAGAGCAATCAGCCCCAGCATTTT. This codes for CASRGESNQPQHF.